This T cell receptor beta chain comes out of a study of T-cell memory formation after mild COVID-19. The V end was cut by 1 base, the J end by 4 bases, with 13 bases between. The CDR3 loop spans 15 amino acids. CDR1 and CDR2 (germline): SGHDN, FVKESK. TCRdb re-analysed the 5' RACE reads in MiXCR, keeping a single row per CDR3 protein. The table has 410,000 or so distinct CDR3 sequences, about 25% seen once. The receptor was isolated from an adult woman who had mild COVID-19 (a few samples of this study predate the infection). Cell type and time point are not known. This chain connects TRBV14 to TRBJ1-2; weak D call: TRBD1 (6 bases). Sequenced sample: PBMCs or a T cell subset sorted from them (not recorded which). CDR3 in DNA: TGTGCCAGCAGCCAAGGAGGGACACGGACCTATGGCTACACCTTC. As protein: CASSQGGTRTYGYTF.